These 20 T cell receptor beta chains were all obtained from the same sample, sequenced in a study of Graves' ophthalmopathy and Graves' hyperthyroidism. Amplifying from RNA transcripts, the study obtained TCR beta CDR3 regions. HTBI-primed first-round RT-PCR preceded second-round multiplex PCR. TCRdb re-analysed the multiplex PCR reads in MiXCR, keeping a single row per CDR3 protein. Here the sample spans under 350,000 distinct CDR3 sequences, roughly a sixth being singletons. Sequences were obtained from peripheral blood. The receptors come from an adult man with Graves' ophthalmopathy.

This clonotype was seen repeatedly, ten times or more. The chain joins TRBV5-1 to TRBJ2-2; TRBD2 agrees at 8 bases. Germline assignment: CDR1 SGHRS and CDR2 YFSETQ. The trim removed 4 bases at V and 2 bases at J, leaving 4 bases unmatched. The CDR3 spans 15 residues. The CDR3 region is CASSGSGRNTGELFF. The DNA for the CDR3 is TGCGCCAGCAGCGGCAGCGGGAGAAACACCGGGGAGCTGTTTTTT. The full variable domain, its missing parts supplied by reference TRBV5-1 and TRBJ2-2, is KAGVTQTPRYLIKTRGQQVTLSCSPISGHRSVSWYQQTPGQGLQFLFEYFSETQRNKGNFPGRFSGRQFSNSRSEMNVSTLELGDSALYLCASSGSGRNTGELFFGEGSRLTVL.

The sample holds many counts of this clonotype. The V gene is TRBV6-1, the J gene TRBJ2-7; D not certain. Germline CDR1 and CDR2: MNHNS and SASEGT. The CDR3 runs to 11 residues. V dropped 8 bases and J dropped 6 bases, with 11 bases sitting between them. The CDR3 region has the DNA TGTGCCAGCCTTCTCCGGGTCGAGCAGTACTTC. Translated: CASLLRVEQYF.

Ten or more counts support this clonotype. This chain uses TRBV9 with TRBJ2-3, with D possibly TRBD1 on 6 matching bases. This CDR3 is 15 amino acids long. Trimming stripped 0 bases from V and 2 bases from J, with 10 bases between. Germline CDR1 SGDLS, CDR2 YYNGEE. For the CDR3, the DNA is TGTGCCAGCAGCGTAGGGGGGCGGAACACAGATACGCAGTATTTT. Its protein product is CASSVGGRNTDTQYF.

There are many counts of this clonotype. The chain combines TRBV24-1 with TRBJ1-3, with no clear D. Trimming shortened V by 4 bases and J by 0 bases, and 9 bases separated the two germline ends. CDR3 length: 15 amino acids. The V gene's germline CDR1 is KGHDR and CDR2 SFDVKD. The DNA of the CDR3 is TGTGCCACCAGTGAAGACGGAACCTCTGGAAACACCATATATTTT. Its translation: CATSEDGTSGNTIYF.

This clonotype appeared once. The CDR3 DNA follows: TGTGCCAGCAGTTTAATGGGGTCGCGAATCAAAAACATTCAGTACTTC. Translation: CASSLMGSRIKNIQYF. V and J are TRBV12-3 or TRBV12-4 and TRBJ2-4; D is ambiguous. With 2 bases removed from V and 3 bases from J, the gap between germline ends came to 14 bases. This CDR3 is 16 amino acids long.

This clonotype was recorded many times. This sequence joins TRBV5-8 and TRBJ1-1, with TRBD1 matching 7 bases. Germline V lookup: CDR1 SGHTS, CDR2 YDEGEE. The CDR3 consists of 18 residues. J was trimmed by 2 bases and V by 6 bases; bases with no gene match: 19. This CDR3 is CASTFYRGHSQRNTEAFF. CDR3 DNA sequence: TGTGCCAGCACCTTTTACAGGGGCCACTCCCAAAGAAACACTGAAGCTTTCTTT.

In this sample, this clonotype turned up many times. The rearrangement joins TRBV6-5 to TRBJ1-5; D gene uncertain. The CDR3 totals 13 residues. Germline V gene lookup returns CDR1 MNHEY and CDR2 SVGAGI. V gave up 5 bases and J gave up 4 bases, with 9 bases separating them. Written as DNA, the CDR3 is TGTGCCAGCAGTCGGACGGCTAATCAGCCCCAGCATTTT. Its protein is CASSRTANQPQHF.

This clonotype has at least ten counts. This chain uses TRBV7-2 with TRBJ2-4, with 13 bases lining up with TRBD2. The CDR3 contains 16 residues. Trimming took 5 bases from V and 5 from J; bases not matched to a gene: 6. Germline V gives CDR1 SGHTA, CDR2 FQGNSA. The CDR3 loop reads CASSTLAGGIQNIQYF. The CDR3 bases are TGTGCCAGCAGCACACTAGCGGGAGGGATTCAAAACATTCAGTACTTC.

This clonotype showed up many times. The genes are TRBV28 and TRBJ2-7; 7 bases agree with TRBD1. Germline-derived CDR1 and CDR2 are MDHEN and SYDVKM. The V gene end was trimmed by 1 base and the J gene end by 4 bases; junction bases not matched to a gene: 13. This CDR3 is built from 17 residues. CDR3 sequence: CASSLFKLDRSSYEQYF. CDR3 sequence (DNA): TGTGCCAGCAGTTTATTTAAACTGGACAGGAGCTCTTACGAGCAGTACTTC.

The V and J genes are TRBV6-2 or TRBV6-3 and TRBJ1-1; D uncertain. CDR1 and CDR2 (germline): MNHEY, SVGEGT. Trimming pared 0 bases from V and 5 bases from J, leaving 13 bases between. This CDR3 contains 15 residues. The CDR3 DNA is TGTGCCAGCAGTTACTCGAGTAGCGTTTTTACTGAAGCTTTCTTT. Its translation is CASSYSSSVFTEAFF.

This clonotype was seen repeatedly, ten times or more. The CDR3 reads CASGTSGAYEQYF. For the CDR3, the DNA is TGCGCCAGCGGGACTAGCGGGGCCTACGAGCAGTACTTC. This rearrangement joins TRBV5-1 to TRBJ2-7; 13 nucleotides line up with TRBD2. Germline-derived CDR1 and CDR2 are SGHRS and YFSETQ. The CDR3 extends over 13 amino acids. V gave up 7 bases and J gave up 2 bases; unmatched junction bases: 0.

The table lists this clonotype with many counts. This chain uses TRBV20-1 with TRBJ2-7, with 7 positions matching TRBD2. J gave up 5 bases and V 1 base, and 8 bases lay outside the gene matches. From germline, CDR1 is DFQATT and CDR2 SNEGSKA (reference sequence). This CDR3 region has 14 residues. The CDR3 loop is CSARGGGPDHEQYF. The CDR3 DNA reads TGCAGTGCTAGAGGGGGGGGACCCGACCACGAGCAGTACTTC.

In this sample, this clonotype turned up many times. The V gene is TRBV28, the J gene TRBJ1-6; 10 bases map to TRBD1. Germline V CDR1 and CDR2: MDHEN, SYDVKM. V lost 3 bases to trimming and J lost 2 bases; unmatched junction nucleotides: 7. CDR3 size: 18 residues. The CDR3 sequence: CASSFLRTGGTYNSPLHF. CDR3 DNA: TGTGCCAGCAGTTTCCTACGGACAGGGGGGACCTATAATTCACCCCTCCACTTT.

Ten or more counts support this clonotype. V gene TRBV2 combines with J gene TRBJ1-1; D gene unclear. The CDR3 spans 14 residues. Germline CDR1 and CDR2: SNHLY and FYNNEI. Trimming removed 6 bases from V and 0 bases from J, with 11 bases in between. This chain's CDR3 is CASRGAIMNTEAFF. In DNA, the CDR3 is TGTGCCAGCAGAGGAGCGATCATGAACACTGAAGCTTTCTTT.

The table lists this clonotype with many counts. This sequence joins TRBV20-1 and TRBJ2-2, with D possibly TRBD2 on 5 matching bases. This CDR3 is 15 amino acids long. Trimming took 0 bases from V and 5 from J, leaving 13 bases between them. Per germline, CDR1 DFQATT and CDR2 SNEGSKA (reference sequence). The CDR3 region has the DNA TGCAGTGCTAGAGATCAGAGGGTAGGGACCGGGGAGCTGTTTTTT. As protein: CSARDQRVGTGELFF.

This clonotype appeared many times. The chain is built from TRBV30 and TRBJ1-1; D possibly corresponds to TRBD1 (5 bases). Per the germline V gene, CDR1 is GTSNPN and CDR2 is SVGIG (reference sequence). V was clipped by 2 bases and J by 2 bases, with 12 bases between them. The CDR3 contains 14 residues. The CDR3 bases are TGTGCCTGGAGTAGCGGACGGACAAACACTGAAGCTTTCTTT. This gives the protein CAWSSGRTNTEAFF.

This clonotype occurred many times. The chain combines TRBV20-1 with TRBJ2-7; D not resolved. Trimming removed 0 bases at V and 7 bases at J, with 19 bases between. Germline values: CDR1 DFQATT, CDR2 SNEGSKA (reference sequence). The CDR3 has 15 amino acids. The CDR3 region is CSARDFTSLVGEQYF. In DNA, the CDR3 is TGCAGTGCTAGAGATTTCACTTCCCTAGTTGGGGAGCAGTACTTC.

This clonotype has ten or more counts. The chain is built from TRBV20-1 and TRBJ1-5, with D perhaps matching TRBD1 (5 bases). This CDR3 comprises 15 residues. Trimming took off 1 base at V and 4 bases at J, with 14 bases between the two ends. Germline CDR1 is DFQATT and CDR2 is SNEGSKA (reference sequence). DNA of the CDR3: TGCAGTGCTAGAGGGGGGTATGGCCGGAATCAGCCCCAGCATTTT. Its protein product is CSARGGYGRNQPQHF.

In its sample, this clonotype was seen many times. This CDR3 reads CASSSVSYEQYF. The CDR3 region has the DNA TGTGCCAGCAGTTCCGTTTCCTACGAGCAGTACTTC. The V gene is TRBV7-9, the J gene TRBJ2-7, with D uncertain. The CDR3 has 12 amino acids. The germline V and J ends were trimmed by 6 bases and 1 base, with 7 bases remaining between them. Germline CDR1 is SEHNR and CDR2 is FQNEAQ (reference sequence).

The chain uses TRBV18 and TRBJ1-3; D gene ambiguous. Trimming removed 3 bases from V and 0 bases from J, with 12 bases in between. CDR3 length equals 16 residues. CDR1 is KGHSH and CDR2 is LQKENI in the germline V gene. CDR3 residues: CASSPQRASSGNTIYF. The CDR3 region has the DNA TGTGCCAGCTCACCCCAACGAGCGAGCTCTGGAAACACCATATATTTT.